The 12 T cell receptor beta chains in this list originate from one sample, sequenced in a study of T cell responses to AZD1222 COVID-19 vaccine. Profiling relied on immunoSEQ multiplex PCR, and the TCRdb table lists in-frame clones only, not all of them. The sample lists about 130,000 clones; just over 85% were seen once. The source was peripheral blood, collected on day 0 of AZD1222 vaccination. The receptors derive from an adult in good health.

The chain recombines TRBV5-1 with TRBJ2-5, with 10 bases matching TRBD1. Germline loops: CDR1 SGHRS, CDR2 YFSETQ. V was clipped by 7 bases and J by 2 bases; unmatched bases: 29. The CDR3 covers 22 residues. CDR3 coding DNA: TGCGCCAGCGCTCAGGGTGGTACTGGGGACAGGGGACAGGGGTCATATCAAGAGACCCAGTACTTC. Its protein is CASAQGGTGDRGQGSYQETQYF.

The CDR3 DNA sequence: TGCGCCAGCAGCTTGGTAGGGACAGCACACACAGATACGCAGTATTTT. The encoded protein is CASSLVGTAHTDTQYF. V usage is TRBV5-1 and J usage is TRBJ2-3; 7 nucleotides match TRBD1. Trimming removed 0 bases from V and 2 bases from J; junction bases left unmatched: 6. The CDR3 totals 16 residues. CDR1 and CDR2 from the germline V gene are SGHRS and YFSETQ.

A few counts support this clone. The CDR3 DNA follows: TGTGCCAGCAGGGGGACAGGCTCCTACGAGCAGTACTTC. Its protein is CASRGTGSYEQYF. The chain employs TRBV6-5 and TRBJ2-7, with 8 bases fitting TRBD1. V shed 6 bases, J shed 0 bases, and the junction held 1 base outside the gene matches. The CDR3 totals 13 residues. The V gene's germline CDR1 is MNHEY and CDR2 SVGAGI.

The genes are TRBV14 and TRBJ1-2; the D gene is possibly TRBD1 (6 bases). Germline CDR1 is SGHDN and CDR2 is FVKESK. The CDR3 spans 13 residues. Trimming left V 5 bases short and J 3 bases short, with 10 bases between. The CDR3 DNA follows: TGTGCCAGCAGCTACCGACAGGACTATGGCTACACCTTC. Protein sequence: CASSYRQDYGYTF.

The chain is built from TRBV27 and TRBJ1-5, with D unresolved. The CDR3 is made up of 15 amino acids. Germline V gene data show CDR1 as MNHEY and CDR2 as SMNVEV (reference sequence). V lost 5 bases and J 6 bases, leaving 17 bases between the germline ends. CDR3 bases: TGTGCCAGCAGTCGCAGGTATTCGGTCAGTCAGCCCCAGCATTTT. It specifies CASSRRYSVSQPQHF.

This chain uses TRBV7-2 with TRBJ2-7; D call uncertain. The CDR3 is made up of 14 amino acids. The V gene's germline CDR1 is SGHTA and CDR2 FQGNSA. V was shortened by 5 bases and J by 3 bases, with 14 bases between the two germline ends. CDR3 DNA: TGTGCCAGCAGCCCCCGGGTTGTCGTCTACGAGCAGTACTTC. Translating it yields CASSPRVVVYEQYF. Looking up the rest from reference TRBV7-2 and TRBJ2-7 gives the full variable domain: GAGVSQSPSNKVTEKGKDVELRCDPISGHTALYWYRQSLGQGLEFLIYFQGNSAPDKSGLPSDRFSAERTGGSVSTLTIQRTQQEDSAVYLCASSPRVVVYEQYFGPGTRLTVT.

The V call is TRBV5-1, the J call TRBJ2-3; TRBD2 matches at 12 bases. The ends lost 0 bases at V and 0 bases at J; junction bases unmatched: 5. Germline CDR1 reads SGHRS; CDR2 reads YFSETQ. This CDR3 contains 18 residues. The CDR3 loop reads CASSLGTSGKPSTDTQYF. The CDR3 nucleotides read TGCGCCAGCAGCTTGGGGACTAGCGGGAAACCGAGCACAGATACGCAGTATTTT.

The rearrangement joins TRBV30 to TRBJ2-4; D is possibly TRBD2 (6 bases). The CDR3 is 14 amino acids. Trimming removed 2 bases from V and 8 bases from J, with 16 bases in between. Germline V gene sequence: CDR1 GTSNPN, CDR2 SVGIG (reference sequence). The CDR3 protein is CAWSIGGVGDIQYF. The CDR3, as DNA: TGTGCCTGGAGTATCGGAGGGGTCGGGGACATTCAGTACTTC.

The V and J genes are TRBV14 and TRBJ1-1; TRBD1 agrees at 7 bases. After removal of 4 bases from V and 10 bases from J, the junction contained 9 bases not matched to a gene. The CDR3 length is 13 residues. Germline values: CDR1 SGHDN, CDR2 FVKESK. The CDR3, as DNA: TGTGCCAGCAGCCTTGGGGACAGATTGATAGCTTTCTTT. It encodes CASSLGDRLIAFF.

V is TRBV7-3 and J is TRBJ1-1, with 7 bases identical to TRBD1. The CDR3 runs to 15 residues. Germline-derived CDR1 and CDR2 are SGHTA and FQGTGA. Germline trimming cut 5 bases from V and 3 bases from J; bases unmatched to any gene: 9. For the CDR3, the DNA is TGTGCCAGCAGCCCGCGACAGGGACAGTACACTGAAGCTTTCTTT. Amino acids: CASSPRQGQYTEAFF.

The CDR3 here is CARSFDSSNYGYTF. In nucleotides, the CDR3 is TGTGCCAGAAGCTTTGACAGCTCGAACTATGGCTACACCTTC. The chain combines TRBV5-3 with TRBJ1-2, with D tentatively TRBD1 (5 bases). TRBV5-3 is identified as an open reading frame with a role that is uncertain. V lost 2 bases to trimming and J lost 2 bases, with 10 bases between them. The CDR3 covers 14 residues.

J is TRBJ2-1 and V is TRBV5-4, with 13 bases matching TRBD2. In germline, CDR1 is SGHNT, CDR2 YYREEE (reference sequence). Germline trimming cut 4 bases from V and 7 bases from J; bases unmatched to any gene: 8. The CDR3 is 16 residues long. CDR3 sequence (DNA): TGTGCCAGCAGCCGCGACGGACTAGCGGGGGTTAATGAGCAGTTCTTC. Translating gives CASSRDGLAGVNEQFF. Variable domain in full (rest from reference TRBV5-4 and TRBJ2-1): ETGVTQSPTHLIKTRGQQVTLRCSSQSGHNTVSWYQQALGQGPQFIFQYYREEENGRGNFPPRFSGLQFPNYSSELNVNALELDDSALYLCASSRDGLAGVNEQFFGPGTRLTVL.